This T cell receptor beta chain is drawn from a study of cytomegalovirus exposure and HLA in healthy donors. A remark on this clone: The antigen remains undetermined.

Looked up from germline, CDR1 is MNHEY and CDR2 is SMNVEV (reference sequence). This CDR3 is built from 13 residues. Trimming removed 5 bases at V and 13 bases at J, with 18 bases between. General study points: The classifier reportedly diagnosed cytomegalovirus status with high specificity and sensitivity.

PCR employed 60 Vbeta and 13 Jbeta primers. The repertoire was sequenced with immunoSEQ multiplex PCR; TCRdb's copy has only in-frame clones and lacks some. The data show around 130,000 clones, around 80% seen once. This TCR was sampled from a young woman in good health and CMV-seropositive. The sample taken for sequencing was PBMCs. The chain recombines TRBV27 with TRBJ2-1; TRBD2 might be the D (5 bases). The CDR3, as DNA: TGTGCCAGCAGTCCCTCGGAGACTATACCCCAGTTCTTC. It encodes CASSPSETIPQFF.